Listed here are 25 T cell receptor beta chains from one sample, sequenced in a study of cytomegalovirus exposure and HLA in healthy donors. With 60 Vbeta and 13 Jbeta primers, the PCR was carried out. Sequenced by immunoSEQ multiplex PCR; TCRdb stores in-frame clones only, minus some. The sample has some 190,000 clones, around four fifths seen once. Sequenced input: PBMCs. Receptors originate from a man in his forties in good health and CMV-seropositive.

V is TRBV5-6 and J is TRBJ2-5, with 13 bases fitting TRBD2. Per germline, CDR1 SGHDT and CDR2 YYEEEE. V shed 1 base and J 5 bases; nucleotides not matched to a gene: 8. The CDR3 consists of 17 residues. The CDR3 is CASSLRTSGRMGETQYF. CDR3 nucleotides: TGTGCCAGCAGCTTGAGGACTAGCGGGAGAATGGGGGAGACCCAGTACTTC.

The gene calls are TRBV7-9 and TRBJ2-7, with D unresolved. There are 17 residues in the CDR3. Trimming took off 3 bases at V and 0 bases at J, with 18 bases between the two ends. In germline, CDR1 is SEHNR, CDR2 FQNEAQ (reference sequence). CDR3 region: CASSFYFSLQSSYEQYF. CDR3 coding DNA: TGTGCCAGCAGCTTTTACTTTTCCCTCCAAAGCTCCTACGAGCAGTACTTC.

The chain joins TRBV7-8 to TRBJ2-3; the match to TRBD2 covers 12 bases. J lost 1 base, V lost 4 bases, and 9 bases had no gene match. CDR1 SGHVS and CDR2 FQNEAQ come from the germline V gene. The CDR3 contains 18 residues. CDR3 nucleotide sequence: TGTGCCAGCAGCTCCGGACTAGCGGGACGTCGGGGCACAGATACGCAGTATTTT. Protein sequence: CASSSGLAGRRGTDTQYF.

The chain is built from TRBV29-1 and TRBJ2-1; 9 bases agree with TRBD1. There are 17 residues in the CDR3. From germline, CDR1 is SQVTM and CDR2 ANQGSEA. The V and J ends lost 4 bases and 5 bases, in that order; junction bases with no gene match: 15. In DNA, the CDR3 is TGCAGCGTTGTGGTAGGAAGTTGGGACAGGGCTAACAATGAGCAGTTCTTC. Its translation is CSVVVGSWDRANNEQFF.

About this clone itself: Because the CDR3's place on the DNA is in doubt, the DNA is left out and the CDR3 is given as listed by TCRdb. The chain employs TRBV30 and TRBJ2-1; TRBD2 is taken as the D call from the table, unchecked against the DNA. Germline assignment: CDR1 GTSNPN and CDR2 SVGIG (reference sequence). Counting both end residues, the CDR3 totals 12 amino acids. This CDR3 is CAWSVGGGTAFF.

J is TRBJ2-1 and V is TRBV4-3; D gene uncertain. CDR3 length: 17 residues. Germline V gives CDR1 LGHNA, CDR2 YSLEER. Trimming left V 4 bases short and J 1 base short, with 17 bases between. CDR3 in DNA: TGCGCCAGCAGCCTAAGGTCACAGCAACCTTCCTACAATGAGCAGTTCTTC. Translating gives CASSLRSQQPSYNEQFF.

This rearrangement joins TRBV9 to TRBJ2-3; 9 nucleotides align to TRBD1. The CDR3 covers 14 residues. The V segment lost 3 bases and the J segment 7 bases; nucleotides outside the gene matches: 6. Germline lookup yields CDR1 SGDLS and CDR2 YYNGEE. This chain's CDR3 is CASSAGQGMNTQYF. The CDR3 DNA reads TGTGCCAGCAGCGCGGGACAGGGAATGAATACGCAGTATTTT. The full variable domain, in which reference TRBV9 and TRBJ2-3 provide the parts outside the CDR3, is DSGVTQTPKHLITATGQRVTLRCSPRSGDLSVYWYQQSLDQGLQFLIQYYNGEERAKGNILERFSAQQFPDLHSELNLSSLELGDSALYFCASSAGQGMNTQYFGPGTRLTVL.

The chain recombines TRBV5-1 with TRBJ1-1, with TRBD1 identical over 9 bases. The CDR3 is 14 amino acids. V lost 5 bases and J lost 4; bases outside the gene matches: 6. From germline, CDR1 is SGHRS and CDR2 YFSETQ. The CDR3: CASRSGQGPTEAFF. CDR3 sequence (DNA): TGCGCCAGCAGGTCGGGACAGGGCCCCACTGAAGCTTTCTTT.

The V and J genes are TRBV5-1 and TRBJ2-1, with 7 bases lining up with TRBD1. With V trimmed by 4 bases and J by 0 bases, 7 bases remained unmatched. This CDR3 is built from 16 residues. Germline V gene sequence: CDR1 SGHRS, CDR2 YFSETQ. Written as DNA, the CDR3 is TGCGCCAGCAGCGTAGGACAGGTCAACTCCTACAATGAGCAGTTCTTC. It specifies CASSVGQVNSYNEQFF.

The rearrangement joins TRBV25-1 to TRBJ1-2; D is possibly TRBD1 (5 bases). The germline CDR1 and CDR2 sequences are MGHDK and SYGVNS. V lost 6 bases and J 6 bases, leaving 8 bases between the germline ends. This CDR3 has 11 amino acids. The CDR3 sequence: CASRTVNGYTF. The CDR3 nucleotides read TGTGCCAGCAGGACAGTTAATGGCTACACCTTC.

The rearrangement uses TRBV6-5 and TRBJ2-7, with TRBD1 identical over 8 bases. CDR1 is MNHEY, CDR2 SVGAGI, per germline. The CDR3 length is 15 residues. After removal of 3 bases from V and 4 bases from J, the junction contained 8 bases not matched to a gene. CDR3 residues: CASSYQDRVGYEQYF. CDR3 nucleotide sequence: TGTGCCAGCAGTTATCAGGACAGGGTGGGTTACGAGCAGTACTTC.

V usage is TRBV6-6 and J usage is TRBJ2-3; D perhaps matches TRBD1 (6 bases). Germline V gives CDR1 MNHNY, CDR2 SVGAGI (reference sequence). V was trimmed by 8 bases and J by 0 bases, leaving 12 bases between them. The CDR3 covers 14 residues. The CDR3 loop reads CASRTRGSTDTQYF. The CDR3 coding sequence is TGTGCCAGCCGGACCAGGGGTAGCACAGATACGCAGTATTTT.

The rearrangement links TRBV4-3 to TRBJ2-2; D gene unclear. The germline V gene encodes CDR1 LGHNA and CDR2 YSLEER. V was trimmed by 0 bases and J by 5 bases, leaving 4 bases between them. The length of the CDR3 is 13 residues. The CDR3 DNA reads TGCGCCAGCAGCCAAGAGTCGACCGGGGAGCTGTTTTTT. Translation gives CASSQESTGELFF.

In its sample, this clone was seen a few times. This chain links TRBV18 with TRBJ1-6; weak D call: TRBD1 (6 bases). CDR3 length equals 15 residues. Germline V CDR1 and CDR2: KGHSH, LQKENI. Trimming removed 1 base at V and 5 bases at J, with 9 bases between. CDR3 in DNA: TGTGCCAGCTCACCACTACAGGGACATAATTCACCCCTCCACTTT. Translated: CASSPLQGHNSPLHF.

The chain combines TRBV28 with TRBJ2-1, with 9 bases identical to TRBD1. In germline, CDR1 is MDHEN, CDR2 SYDVKM. V dropped 3 bases and J dropped 8; count of bases not matched to a gene: 5. The CDR3 is 14 residues long. This CDR3 is CASSFRGQGDEQFF. The CDR3 DNA sequence: TGTGCCAGCAGTTTTAGGGGACAGGGCGATGAGCAGTTCTTC.

This chain's CDR3 is CASSLQGASQPQHF. CDR3 in DNA: TGTGCCAGCAGCTTACAGGGGGCAAGTCAGCCCCAGCATTTT. The J gene is TRBJ1-5, the V gene TRBV7-2, with 8 bases that match TRBD1. The CDR3 has 14 residues. CDR1 is SGHTA and CDR2 is FQGNSA in the germline V gene. The V and J ends lost 2 bases and 6 bases, in that order; junction bases with no gene match: 3.

The chain has TRBV5-5 and TRBJ2-5; the match to TRBD1 covers 10 bases. The J call is uncertain, as TRBJ2-7 better fits the DNA end. The CDR3 contains 17 residues. Per germline, CDR1 SGHKS and CDR2 YYEKEE (reference sequence). The CDR3 region has the DNA TGTGCCAGCAGCTTGGTGAGACAGGGGGCGCAAGTCTACGAGCAGTACTTC. It specifies CASSLVRQGAQVYEQYF.

This clone was counted a single time. This chain uses TRBV11-2 with TRBJ1-1; 10 bases align to TRBD1. V lost 3 bases, J lost 5 bases, and 6 bases stayed unmatched. CDR3 length: 15 residues. CDR1 and CDR2 (germline): SGHAT, FQNNGV. As DNA, the CDR3 is TGTGCCAGCAGCTTTGACAGGGGGCGATGGACTGAAGCTTTCTTT. It encodes CASSFDRGRWTEAFF.

The chain is built from TRBV6-5 and TRBJ2-1, with D possibly TRBD2 on 5 matching bases. Germline-derived CDR1 and CDR2 are MNHEY and SVGAGI. The CDR3 runs to 15 residues. V lost 8 bases to trimming and J lost 6 bases, with 20 bases between them. CDR3 in amino acids: CASALGSSRFNEQFF. The CDR3 DNA sequence: TGTGCCAGCGCCCTGGGGAGCTCTAGGTTCAATGAGCAGTTCTTC.

The J gene is TRBJ1-5, the V gene TRBV7-9, with 9 bases identical to TRBD1. After removal of 5 bases from V and 1 base from J, the junction contained 3 bases not matched to a gene. CDR1 is SEHNR, CDR2 FQNEAQ, per germline (reference sequence). This CDR3 comprises 15 residues. The CDR3, as DNA: TGTGCCAGCAGCCTCACAGGGGGCAGCAATCAGCCCCAGCATTTT. Translating gives CASSLTGGSNQPQHF.

The V call is TRBV7-3, the J call TRBJ2-3; 8 bases align to TRBD2. The germline V gene has CDR1 SGHTA and CDR2 FQGTGA. V trimming: 4 bases; J trimming: 4 bases; junction bases outside the gene matches: 4. This CDR3 has 14 residues. The CDR3: CASSSTGGADTQYF. The CDR3 coding sequence is TGTGCCAGCAGCTCCACGGGAGGGGCAGATACGCAGTATTTT.

Comments on this clone: A read error may produce the germline difference seen at one junction end. This sequence joins TRBV7-9 and TRBJ2-3; D is perhaps TRBD1 (5 bases). The CDR3 sequence is 16 residues long. Germline loops: CDR1 SEHNR, CDR2 FQNEAQ (reference sequence). The CDR3 DNA reads TGTTCCAGCAGCTTATATCCGACAGACCCCACAGATACGCAGTATTTT. It encodes CSSSLYPTDPTDTQYF. Variable domain in full (rest from reference TRBV7-9 and TRBJ2-3): DTGVSQNPRHKITKRGQNVTFRCDPISEHNRLYWYRQTLGQGPEFLTYFQNEAQLEKSRLLSDRFSAERPKGSFSTLEIQRTEQGDSAMYLCSSSLYPTDPTDTQYFGPGTRLTVL.

This clone was picked up one time. This chain uses TRBV27 with TRBJ2-5; TRBD2 aligns across 8 bases. CDR1 MNHEY and CDR2 SMNVEV come from the germline V gene (reference sequence). Trimming at V came to 3 bases and at J to 5 bases, leaving 14 bases not matched to a gene. CDR3 length: 17 residues. The CDR3 DNA follows: TGTGCCAGCAGTTTCCTCTCGGTGAGCGGGAGCTTTGAGACCCAGTACTTC. Translation: CASSFLSVSGSFETQYF.

This clone has a single count. The rearrangement uses TRBV6-5 and TRBJ1-1; 9 bases are shared with TRBD1. Trimming at V came to 5 bases and at J to 5 bases, leaving 6 bases not matched to a gene. Germline V gene sequence: CDR1 MNHEY, CDR2 SVGAGI. The CDR3 spans 14 residues. The CDR3 region has the DNA TGTGCCAGCAGTACTCAACAGGGGGCAACTGAAGCTTTCTTT. Translated, it gives CASSTQQGATEAFF.

The chain couples TRBV5-1 to TRBJ2-7, with 10 bases matching TRBD2. Germline V gives CDR1 SGHRS, CDR2 YFSETQ. This CDR3 spans 17 amino acids. Unmatched junction bases numbered 14, after V lost 4 bases and J lost 4 bases. The CDR3 loop is CASSTTPSGRRQYEQYF. DNA of the CDR3: TGCGCCAGCAGCACCACCCCTAGCGGGAGACGGCAATACGAGCAGTACTTC.